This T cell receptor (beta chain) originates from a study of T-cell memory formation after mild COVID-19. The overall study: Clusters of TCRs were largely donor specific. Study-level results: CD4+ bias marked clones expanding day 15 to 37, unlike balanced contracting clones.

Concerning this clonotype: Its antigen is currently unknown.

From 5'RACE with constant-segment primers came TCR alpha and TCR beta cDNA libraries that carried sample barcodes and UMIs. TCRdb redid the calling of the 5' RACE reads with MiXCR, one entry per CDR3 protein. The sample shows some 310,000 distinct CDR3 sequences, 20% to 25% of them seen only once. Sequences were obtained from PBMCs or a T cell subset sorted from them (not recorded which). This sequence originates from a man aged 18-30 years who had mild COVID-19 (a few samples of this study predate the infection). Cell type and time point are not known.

The CDR3, as DNA: TGTGCCATGACAGGGGCCCGCACAGATACGCAGTATTTT. Its protein product is CAMTGARTDTQYF. This sequence joins TRBV10-3 and TRBJ2-3; 8 bases match TRBD1. V dropped 9 bases and J dropped 1; count of bases not matched to a gene: 3. The germline gives CDR1 ENHRY, CDR2 SYGVKD. This CDR3 is built from 13 residues.